The clone carrying this T cell receptor (beta chain) was seen once. The data derive from a study of T cell responses to AZD1222 COVID-19 vaccine. The data were produced by immunoSEQ multiplex PCR, yet TCRdb's version contains in-frame clones alone and is incomplete. The data contain roughly 120,000 clones, roughly nine tenths of them singletons. Germline trimming cut 4 bases from V and 0 bases from J; bases unmatched to any gene: 3. This CDR3 has 15 amino acids. CDR1 and CDR2 from the germline V gene are SNHLY and FYNNEI. The receptor was isolated from an adult in good health. The material sequenced was peripheral blood, taken on day 0 of AZD1222 vaccination. This chain links TRBV2 with TRBJ2-3; 8 bases align to TRBD1. The CDR3, as DNA: TGTGCCAGCAGTGTGGACAGGGTCAGCACAGATACGCAGTATTTT. This encodes CASSVDRVSTDTQYF.